The next 24 T cell receptor beta chains were all read from a single sample in a study of breast tumors, draining lymph nodes, adjacent tissues (dated by TCRdb to about 2016). The axillary draining lymph nodes of breast cancer patients were the source of the lymph node samples. Receptors were amplified or captured by multiplex PCR. Sequencing was performed on an Illumina HiSeq 2000. In-frame beta chains were kept once TCRdb had trimmed the public reads at Q25 with fastp and called clones with MiXCR. Records with the same CDR3 protein are collapsed into one entry carrying the most frequent genes and DNA. This sample comprises 270,000 or so distinct CDR3 sequences, around 31% of them detected only once. More than 1% of the sample rests with the top ten. What was sequenced was axillary lymph node tissue. These receptors all stem from a female donor with breast cancer. Some clones in this sample may be carry-over from other donors' samples.

This clonotype came up many times. CDR3 sequence reads: CAIGRNTGELFF. The CDR3 DNA is TGTGCCATCGGCAGAAACACCGGGGAGCTGTTTTTT. The chain carries TRBV10-3 and TRBJ2-2; D gene uncertain. Germline CDR1 is ENHRY and CDR2 is SYGVKD. CDR3 length: 12 residues. V gave up 8 bases and J gave up 2 bases, with 6 bases separating them.

The DNA of the CDR3 is TGTGCCAGCAGTTTCGACAGGCTTAATACCCGCTACAATGAGCAGTTCTTC. As protein: CASSFDRLNTRYNEQFF. This rearrangement joins TRBV7-3 to TRBJ2-1; a possible D gene is TRBD1 (6 bases). Germline CDR1 reads SGHTA; CDR2 reads FQGTGA. Trimming pared 6 bases from V and 3 bases from J, leaving 21 bases between. This CDR3 region has 17 residues.

In regard to this clonotype: A read error may explain this, as a much larger clone is one base away. The rearrangement links TRBV11-3 to TRBJ2-1; unclear D gene. With 8 bases removed from V and 5 bases from J, the gap between germline ends came to 16 bases. The CDR3 sequence is 14 residues long. The germline V gene encodes CDR1 SGHNT and CDR2 YENEEA. In DNA form, the CDR3 reads TGTGCCAGCTCCCCGAGAAAACGAAACAATGAGCAGTTCTTC. This sequence encodes CASSPRKRNNEQFF.

The chain joins TRBV2 to TRBJ2-7; 10 bases agree with TRBD2. The CDR3 is made up of 15 amino acids. Trimming at V came to 7 bases and at J to 2 bases, leaving 8 bases not matched to a gene. Germline CDR1 and CDR2: SNHLY and FYNNEI. The CDR3 reads CASISLAGVPYEQYF. CDR3 DNA sequence: TGTGCCAGCATATCCCTAGCGGGAGTCCCCTACGAGCAGTACTTC.

This chain uses TRBV7-6 with TRBJ2-2, with 10 bases lining up with TRBD1. The trim removed 2 bases at V and 0 bases at J, leaving 6 bases unmatched. The CDR3 covers 18 residues. CDR1 and CDR2 from the germline V gene are SGHVS and FNYEAQ. Here the CDR3 reads CASSLKTGGCANTGELFF. CDR3 nucleotide sequence: TGTGCCAGCAGCTTAAAGACAGGGGGCTGTGCGAACACCGGGGAGCTGTTTTTT.

This clonotype has at least ten counts. This sequence joins TRBV6-5 and TRBJ1-4; D call uncertain. The ends were cut back, 0 bases at V and 5 bases at J, with 7 bases in the middle. The germline V gene has CDR1 MNHEY and CDR2 SVGAGI. The CDR3 totals 14 residues. The CDR3 here is CASSYSGGNEKLFF. CDR3 sequence (DNA): TGTGCCAGCAGTTACTCGGGTGGAAATGAAAAACTGTTTTTT.

This clonotype was seen repeatedly, ten times or more. The genes are TRBV7-9 and TRBJ2-3; D is ambiguous. The germline V and J ends were trimmed by 5 bases and 0 bases, with 9 bases remaining between them. Germline V lookup: CDR1 SEHNR, CDR2 FQNEAQ (reference sequence). This CDR3 is built from 14 residues. The DNA for the CDR3 is TGTGCCAGCAGCCTCGAGATTAGCACAGATACGCAGTATTTT. Translating it yields CASSLEISTDTQYF.

The CDR3 region has the DNA TGTGCCAGCAGTCCGAACATAGCTTCCAAGCAGTACTTC. Its translation is CASSPNIASKQYF. The chain couples TRBV3-1 to TRBJ2-7, with unresolved D. V lost 6 bases and J 8 bases, leaving 17 bases between the germline ends. This CDR3 is built from 13 residues. Looked up from germline, CDR1 is LGHDT and CDR2 is YNNKEL (reference sequence).

The chain links TRBV27 to TRBJ2-7, with D possibly being TRBD1 or TRBD2 (5 bases each). CDR3 length: 16 residues. Germline lookup yields CDR1 MNHEY and CDR2 SMNVEV (reference sequence). Trimming stripped 5 bases from V and 2 bases from J, with 19 bases between. The CDR3 bases are TGTGCCAGCAGTCAACGGGGCGGGCGCCACACCTACGAGCAGTACTTC. As protein: CASSQRGGRHTYEQYF.

In regard to this clonotype: The junction differs from germline at one of its ends, possibly a read error. The V call is TRBV18, the J call TRBJ2-7, with D perhaps TRBD2 (6 bases). This CDR3 region has 14 residues. The germline gives CDR1 KGHSH, CDR2 LQKENI. Written as DNA, the CDR3 is TGTGCCAGCTCACCACGGGACTCCTCCTACAAGCAGTACTTC. Translated, it gives CASSPRDSSYKQYF.

At least ten counts were recorded for this clonotype. V gene TRBV20-1 combines with J gene TRBJ2-5; D remains unclear. Trimming left V 0 bases short and J 5 bases short, with 1 base between. The CDR3 runs 10 residues. Looked up from germline, CDR1 is DFQATT and CDR2 is SNEGSKA (reference sequence). The CDR3 nucleotides are TGCAGTGCTAGAGACGAGACCCAGTACTTC. Translation gives CSARDETQYF.

The CDR3 loop reads CSARDRALSNGYTF. The CDR3, as DNA: TGCAGTGCCAGGGACAGGGCGCTGTCGAATGGCTACACCTTC. The chain combines TRBV20-1 with TRBJ1-2; 9 nucleotides align to TRBD1. Unmatched junction bases numbered 11, after V lost 6 bases and J lost 6 bases. This CDR3 is built from 14 residues. Germline CDR1 and CDR2: DFQATT and SNEGSKA (reference sequence).

The chain recombines TRBV20-1 with TRBJ1-1, with a possible D match to TRBD1 (5 bases). Trimming removed 3 bases from V and 11 bases from J, with 16 bases in between. The CDR3 is made up of 12 amino acids. Germline V CDR1 and CDR2: DFQATT, SNEGSKA (reference sequence). This CDR3 reads CSASRDGGGAFF. Here the CDR3 DNA reads TGCAGTGCTAGTAGGGACGGCGGTGGGGCTTTCTTT.

This clonotype was observed many times. The CDR3 nucleotides read TGTGCCAGCAGCTTAGCGCCTACGGGGGAGCAGTACTTC. Its translation: CASSLAPTGEQYF. The V call is TRBV7-2, the J call TRBJ2-7; TRBD2 might be the D (5 bases). Germline V gives CDR1 SGHTA, CDR2 FQGNSA. With 0 bases removed from V and 7 bases from J, the gap between germline ends came to 10 bases. The CDR3 contains 13 residues.

This clonotype has a single count. Germline and junction disagree at one end, which may indicate a read error. This rearrangement joins TRBV2 to TRBJ1-6, with D maybe TRBD1 (6 bases). The CDR3 sequence is 15 residues long. Germline V CDR1 and CDR2: SNHLY, FYNNEI. CDR3 sequence: CATGADSSYSSPLHF. The CDR3 bases are TGTGCCACCGGTGCGGACAGCTCCTATAGTTCACCCCTCCACTTT. Combining the CDR3 with reference TRBV2 and TRBJ1-6 gives the whole variable domain EPEVTQTPSHQVTQMGQEVILRCVPISNHLYFYWYRQILGQKVEFLVSFYNNEISEKSEIFDDQFSVERPDGSNFTLKIRSTKLEDSAMYFCATGADSSYSSPLHFGNGTRLTVT.

This clonotype was seen ten or more times. The V gene is TRBV6-1, the J gene TRBJ2-7, with 7 bases aligning to TRBD2. The trim removed 5 bases at V and 1 base at J, leaving 8 bases unmatched. The length of the CDR3 is 15 residues. From germline, CDR1 is MNHNS and CDR2 SASEGT. The CDR3: CASSPGGSKSYEQYF. The CDR3 bases are TGTGCCAGCAGTCCGGGGGGAAGTAAGTCCTACGAGCAGTACTTC.

Concerning this clonotype itself: The conserved phenylalanine or tryptophan normally closing the CDR3 is absent here, so this likely arose from a read error. The chain is built from TRBV12-3 or TRBV12-4 and TRBJ2-7; D unresolved. This CDR3 is 16 amino acids long. Trimming removed 3 bases at V and 2 bases at J, with 17 bases between. The CDR3 here is CASSFSWAAGPYEQYL. In DNA form, the CDR3 reads TGTGCCAGCAGTTTTAGTTGGGCAGCCGGCCCCTACGAGCAGTACCTC.

This clonotype was seen at least ten times. This chain joins TRBV24-1 and TRBJ1-2, with D hard to call. CDR1 and CDR2 from the germline V gene are KGHDR and SFDVKD. The CDR3 spans 14 residues. Trimming left V 3 bases short and J 2 bases short, with 9 bases between. CDR3 in amino acids: CATSDRDRNYGYTF. The DNA of the CDR3 is TGTGCCACCAGTGATCGGGATCGGAACTATGGCTACACCTTC.

This clonotype has ten or more counts. The V and J genes are TRBV15 and TRBJ2-1; the match to TRBD2 covers 13 bases. The junction had 4 bases not matched to a gene; V was cut back by 3 bases and J by 5 bases. The CDR3 extends over 16 amino acids. Germline CDR1 and CDR2: LNHNV and YYDKDF (reference sequence). The CDR3: CATSRGLAGRNNEQFF. The CDR3 coding sequence is TGTGCCACCAGCAGGGGACTAGCGGGAAGGAACAATGAGCAGTTCTTC.

In regard to this clonotype: The conserved phenylalanine or tryptophan normally closing the CDR3 is absent here, so this likely arose from a read error. The chain links TRBV5-4 to TRBJ1-3, with D perhaps TRBD1 (5 bases). This CDR3 is 18 amino acids long. Between the trimmed V and J ends, which lost 0 bases and 3 bases, there was a span of 19 bases. Germline V gene sequence: CDR1 SGHNT, CDR2 YYREEE (reference sequence). The DNA for the CDR3 is TGTGCCAGCAGCTTGGCGGGGCCCCCAGGGCAGGTTGGAAACACCATATATCTT. Its translation is CASSLAGPPGQVGNTIYL.

With regard to this clonotype: With a much larger clone just one base away, this may be a read error. V gene TRBV20-1 combines with J gene TRBJ2-7, with D perhaps assigned TRBD1 or TRBD2 (5 bases each). The length of the CDR3 is 13 residues. V was pared by 5 bases and J by 6 bases, with 17 bases between. Germline values: CDR1 DFQATT, CDR2 SNEGSKA (reference sequence). The DNA for the CDR3 is TGCAGTGCTTACTGGGACCCAAGTAGCGAGCAGTACTTC. This gives the protein CSAYWDPSSEQYF.

This chain links TRBV3-1 with TRBJ2-4; no firm D call. CDR1 is LGHDT, CDR2 YNNKEL, per germline (reference sequence). The CDR3 sequence is 12 residues long. Deletions cut 8 bases from V and 4 bases from J, with 9 bases between. The CDR3 region has the DNA TGTGCCAGCTCTGGGTCGAAAAACATTCAGTACTTC. It encodes CASSGSKNIQYF. Full variable domain (rest looked up from reference TRBV3-1 and TRBJ2-4): DTAVSQTPKYLVTQMGNDKSIKCEQNLGHDTMYWYKQDSKKFLKIMFSYNNKELIINETVPNRFSPKSPDKAHLNLHINSLELGDSAVYFCASSGSKNIQYFGAGTRLSVL.

Concerning this clonotype itself: Lacking the conserved final phenylalanine or tryptophan, this CDR3 likely reflects a read error. Because the CDR3's place on the DNA is in doubt, the DNA is left out and the CDR3 is given as listed by TCRdb. The rearrangement joins TRBV4-2 to TRBJ2-1; the table gives TRBD1 as D, unverified against the DNA. Germline CDR1 reads LGHNA; CDR2 reads YNFKEQ. A total of 16 residues make up the CDR3, ends included. CDR3 sequence: CASSQETGGQGGEQTL.

The chain is built from TRBV11-3 and TRBJ2-2; D uncertain. In germline, CDR1 is SGHNT, CDR2 YENEEA. The CDR3 length is 20 residues. V was pared by 1 base and J by 0 bases, with 21 bases between. Here the CDR3 DNA reads TGTGCCAGCAGCTTAGGTTTTTCCCCCGGCGGTAACGCGAACACCGGGGAGCTGTTTTTT. Protein sequence: CASSLGFSPGGNANTGELFF.